The clone carrying this T cell receptor (beta chain) was counted a few times. Its matching antigen is unknown. Germline-derived CDR1 and CDR2 are MGHRA and YSYEKL. V was cut by 0 bases and J by 5 bases, with 4 bases left in between. CDR3 size: 12 residues. The data derive from a study of T cells in Graves' hyperthyroidism and ophthalmopathy. Study-level points and caveats: Ophthalmopathy, as predicted by the model, came a median roughly 6.5 months after the prediction.

The source material, RNA transcripts, was used to amplify TCR beta CDR3 regions. An initial round of RT-PCR targeting the TCR CDR3 relied on the HTBI primer set. TCRdb re-derived calls from the multiplex PCR reads in MiXCR, one entry per CDR3 protein. The table shows hundreds of thousands of distinct CDR3 sequences, with more than 12% occurring only once. Patients with ophthalmopathy all had a Clinical Activity Score of at least 3, a NOSPECS grade of at least 4 and duration under 3 months. The diagnostic basis comprised clinical symptoms, serum thyroxine and TRAb, thyroid ultrasound and orbital computed tomography. PBMCs were derived from 7.5 to 10 ml fresh peripheral blood.

What was sequenced was blood. The V call is TRBV4-1, the J call TRBJ1-2; D gene ambiguous. The TCR was taken from a woman between 50 and 59 years old with Graves' ophthalmopathy. The CDR3 coding sequence is TGCGCCAGCAGCCAAGACGGGTATGGCTACACCTTC. Translation gives CASSQDGYGYTF.